These T cell receptor beta chains were read from a single sample in a study of vaccination effects on CD4 cells after COVID-19. The table came from immunoSEQ multiplex PCR; TCRdb's copy has only in-frame clones and leaves some out. The table has roughly 75,000 clones, roughly 70% seen once; the top ten hold under 4.5%. No antigen has been assigned to these receptors. The sample was CD4+ T cells from PBMCs cultured with HCoV-OC43 spike peptides, taken before COVID-19 vaccination. Receptor source: a human donor who received a COVID-19 vaccine. CDR3s include the opening cysteine and the closing phenylalanine or tryptophan. Fields, in order: J gene, clone size, V gene, CDR3 protein. Size is omitted from some rows. Given values are once, few, many or a class for expanded clones.

TRBJ2-5 | . | TRBV5-8 | CASSEGQGVRETQYF
TRBJ1-5 | . | TRBV10-3 | CAISDFAGYGNQPQHF
TRBJ2-1 | once | TRBV5-5 | CASSFSGGANEQFF
TRBJ1-2 | few | TRBV27 | CASSRRGVTGGSNYGYTF
TRBJ2-1 | . | TRBV2 | CASSDQSSYNEQFF
TRBJ1-2 | . | TRBV19 | CASSIRDTFYGYTF
TRBJ1-5 | once | TRBV5-5 | CASSVTASQPQHF
TRBJ2-2 | medium-sized | TRBV5-4 | CASSLGLQGNTGELFF
TRBJ1-1 | . | TRBV6-5 | CASRPQGSYTEAFF
TRBJ2-5 | once | TRBV30 | CAGMDRVATQYF
TRBJ1-1 | . | TRBV6-5 | CASTHGRGRDEAFF
TRBJ2-5 | . | TRBV7-2 | CASSLDPQGTQYF
TRBJ2-2 | few | TRBV20-1 | CSASRGGTGELFF
TRBJ1-2 | . | TRBV7-2 | CASSYPGQGVSGGYTF
TRBJ2-3 | . | TRBV6-1 | CASSDRGWDTQYF
TRBJ1-2 | few | TRBV5-1 | CASSDQGQGFYGYTF
TRBJ2-5 | . | TRBV9 | CASSARVGETQYF
TRBJ1-4 | . | TRBV4-3 | CASSHWDRGLTNEKLFF
TRBJ2-5 | once | TRBV28 | CASSSGSGLGVWETQYF
TRBJ1-1 | once | TRBV9 | CASSEGRMNTEAFF
TRBJ2-6 | . | TRBV28 | CASSRQAPPGTNVLTF
TRBJ2-2 | . | TRBV6-1 | CASSDWGHANTGELFF
TRBJ1-5 | once | TRBV4-1 | CASSQSLPGTVSNQPQHF
TRBJ1-1 | few | TRBV18 | CASSRIGANTEAFF
TRBJ2-5 | . | TRBV5-5 | CASSLAQGQETQYF
TRBJ2-5 | . | TRBV7-3 | CASSLTPASQETQYF
TRBJ1-2 | . | TRBV4-1 | CASSQEMGQRVYGYTF
TRBJ2-3 | . | TRBV24-1 | CATSDMDSSKVGTDTQYF
TRBJ2-5 | . | TRBV7-9 | CASSLGLGGYQETQYF
TRBJ2-5 | . | TRBV7-8 | CASSFTEVQETQYF
TRBJ2-5 | . | TRBV9 | CASSVRAGPQETQYF
TRBJ1-2 | . | TRBV10-3 | CAISEEGQGAGGYTF
TRBJ1-5 | . | TRBV21-1 | CASSKDLDPYPANQPQHF
TRBJ1-4 | . | TRBV3-1/TRBV3-2 | CASSRDATNEKLFF
TRBJ1-4 | . | TRBV5-1 | CASSLGPGGEKLFF
TRBJ2-1 | . | TRBV10-2 | CASSLGTYNEQFF
TRBJ1-2 | . | TRBV21-1 | CASRTTGNYGYTF
TRBJ2-5 | . | TRBV9 | CASSVEGPPAKTQYF